This paragraph covers one TCR beta chain sequence. The data were obtained in a study of T cell clonotyping in hematopoietic cell transplantation. Clones were sequenced by immunoSEQ multiplex PCR, and TCRdb holds only the in-frame ones, with some missing. This table has about 16,000 clones, 75% to 90% appearing once. This receptor was taken from a woman in her thirties or forties in good health. Some clones in this sample may be carry-over from other donors' samples. The specimen sequenced was peripheral blood mononuclear cells.

As DNA, the CDR3 is TGTGCCAGCAGCGCGACACAGGGGGTCCTCTCTGGAAACACCATATATTTT. Protein: CASSATQGVLSGNTIYF. The chain carries TRBV14 and TRBJ1-3, with TRBD1 matching 8 bases. V shed 5 bases and J 0 bases; nucleotides not matched to a gene: 9. The germline V gene has CDR1 SGHDN and CDR2 FVKESK. The CDR3 runs to 17 residues.